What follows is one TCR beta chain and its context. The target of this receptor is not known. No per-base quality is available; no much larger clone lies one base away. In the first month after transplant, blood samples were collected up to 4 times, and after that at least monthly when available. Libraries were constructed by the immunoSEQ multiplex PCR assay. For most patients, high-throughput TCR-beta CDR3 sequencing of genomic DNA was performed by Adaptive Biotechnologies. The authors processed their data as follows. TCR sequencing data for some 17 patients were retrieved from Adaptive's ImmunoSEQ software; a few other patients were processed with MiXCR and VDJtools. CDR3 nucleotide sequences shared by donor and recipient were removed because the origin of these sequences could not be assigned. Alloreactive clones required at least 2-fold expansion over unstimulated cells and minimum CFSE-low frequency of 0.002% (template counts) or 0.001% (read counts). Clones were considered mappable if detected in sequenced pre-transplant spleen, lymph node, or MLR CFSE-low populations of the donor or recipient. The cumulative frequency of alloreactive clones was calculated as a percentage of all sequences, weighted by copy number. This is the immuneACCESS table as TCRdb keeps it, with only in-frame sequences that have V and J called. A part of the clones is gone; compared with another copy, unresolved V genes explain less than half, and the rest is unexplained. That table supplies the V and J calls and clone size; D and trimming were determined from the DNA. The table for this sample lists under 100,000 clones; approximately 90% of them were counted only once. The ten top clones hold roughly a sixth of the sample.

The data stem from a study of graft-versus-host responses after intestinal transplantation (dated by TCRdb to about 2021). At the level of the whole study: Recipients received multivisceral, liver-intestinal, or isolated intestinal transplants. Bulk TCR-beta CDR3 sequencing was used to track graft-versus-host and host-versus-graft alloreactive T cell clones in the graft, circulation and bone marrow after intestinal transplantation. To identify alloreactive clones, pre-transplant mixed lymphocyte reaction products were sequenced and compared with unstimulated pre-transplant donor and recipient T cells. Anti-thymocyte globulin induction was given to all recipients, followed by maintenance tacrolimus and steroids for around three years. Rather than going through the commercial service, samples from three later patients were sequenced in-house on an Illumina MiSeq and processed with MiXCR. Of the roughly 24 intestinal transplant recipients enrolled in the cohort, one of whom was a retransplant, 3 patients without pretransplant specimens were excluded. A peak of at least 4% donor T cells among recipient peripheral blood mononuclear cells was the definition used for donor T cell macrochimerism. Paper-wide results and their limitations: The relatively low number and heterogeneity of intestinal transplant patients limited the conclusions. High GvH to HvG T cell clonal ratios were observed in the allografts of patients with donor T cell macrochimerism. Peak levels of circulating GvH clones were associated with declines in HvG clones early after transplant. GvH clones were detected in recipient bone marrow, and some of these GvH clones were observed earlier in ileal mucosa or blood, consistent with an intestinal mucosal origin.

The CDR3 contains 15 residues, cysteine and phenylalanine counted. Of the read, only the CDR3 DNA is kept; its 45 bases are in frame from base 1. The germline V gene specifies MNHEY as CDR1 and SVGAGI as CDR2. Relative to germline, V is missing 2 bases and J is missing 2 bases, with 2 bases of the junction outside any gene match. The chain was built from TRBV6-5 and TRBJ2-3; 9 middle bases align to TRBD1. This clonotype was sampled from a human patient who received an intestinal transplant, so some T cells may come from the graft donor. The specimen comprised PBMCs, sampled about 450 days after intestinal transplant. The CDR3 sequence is CASSYRDRATDTQYF. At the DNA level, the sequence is TGTGCCAGCAGTTACCGGGACAGGGCCACAGATACGCAGTATTTT.